This T cell receptor (beta chain) derives from a study of blood T cell repertoires in COVID-19. V lost 7 bases and J lost 6, with 10 bases in between. The CDR3 runs 13 residues. CDR1 is MDHEN, CDR2 SYDVKM, per germline. Measured with immunoSEQ multiplex PCR; TCRdb has only the in-frame clones, and not every one. The repertoire holds over 200,000 clones, with 65% to 85% as singletons. The sequence was collected from a young woman with COVID-19, enrolled during active disease. The sequenced material came from peripheral blood. The V call is TRBV28, the J call TRBJ1-6, with a possible D match to TRBD1 (5 bases). CDR3: CASKSGGNSPLHF. The CDR3, as DNA: TGTGCCAGCAAGTCCGGGGGTAATTCACCCCTCCACTTT.